The 8 T cell receptor beta chains below were found in one sample sequenced in a study of PD-L1 blockade in urothelial cancer. Noted time point: pretreatment peripheral blood. Clones were read by immunoSEQ multiplex PCR, and TCRdb kept only the in-frame ones, dropping some. The table has roughly 77,000 clones, 84% seen once. The sequences come from PBMCs, collected around atezolizumab (anti-PD-L1) treatment. These receptors all stem from a woman in her 70s with urothelial cancer.

The rearrangement links TRBV2 to TRBJ2-3, with TRBD2 matching 8 bases. V trimming: 6 bases; J trimming: 2 bases; junction bases outside the gene matches: 10. The CDR3 length is 16 residues. The germline gives CDR1 SNHLY, CDR2 FYNNEI. The CDR3 region is CASSDDSGAVTDTQYF. CDR3 DNA sequence: TGTGCCAGCAGCGACGATAGCGGGGCCGTCACAGATACGCAGTATTTT.

This rearrangement joins TRBV2 to TRBJ2-3; 9 nucleotides align to TRBD2. Germline CDR1 is SNHLY and CDR2 is FYNNEI. This CDR3 is 16 amino acids long. The trim removed 5 bases at V and 4 bases at J, leaving 10 bases unmatched. The CDR3 DNA reads TGTGCCAGCAGTTCGTTTAGCGGGAGAGATGCAGATACGCAGTATTTT. As protein: CASSSFSGRDADTQYF.

This clone was found once. Written as DNA, the CDR3 is TGTGCCAGCAGCCCCACAGGGAGCGTTTACAATGAGCAGTTCTTC. Its translation: CASSPTGSVYNEQFF. The V call is TRBV7-6, the J call TRBJ2-1, with D perhaps TRBD1 (6 bases). This CDR3 region has 15 residues. Germline V gene data show CDR1 as SGHVS and CDR2 as FNYEAQ. Trimming took 5 bases from V and 4 from J, leaving 15 bases between them.

V is TRBV5-1 and J is TRBJ2-7; TRBD1 aligns across 9 bases. Per the germline V gene, CDR1 is SGHRS and CDR2 is YFSETQ. This CDR3 is 15 amino acids long. Unmatched junction bases numbered 2, after V lost 0 bases and J lost 1 base. The CDR3 DNA reads TGCGCCAGCAGCTTGGGACAGGGGGTGTCCTACGAGCAGTACTTC. Translated: CASSLGQGVSYEQYF.

The chain employs TRBV7-2 and TRBJ1-2; 7 positions match TRBD1. Germline values: CDR1 SGHTA, CDR2 FQGNSA. This CDR3 comprises 15 residues. Losses at the gene ends were 2 bases for V and 4 bases for J; bases not matched to a gene: 7. This CDR3 is CASSLLEGAPYGYTF. In DNA, the CDR3 is TGTGCCAGCAGCTTACTTGAGGGGGCTCCCTATGGCTACACCTTC.

The J gene is TRBJ2-1, the V gene TRBV5-1; TRBD2 aligns across 16 bases. The germline CDR1 and CDR2 sequences are SGHRS and YFSETQ. The CDR3 sequence is 18 residues long. V was pared by 4 bases and J by 10 bases, with 14 bases of the junction left unmatched. CDR3 bases: TGCGCCAGCAGCGGCGCCGGAGGGACTAGCGGGGGGGGGCGAGAGCAGTTCTTC. Encoded protein: CASSGAGGTSGGGREQFF.

The chain is built from TRBV25-1 and TRBJ2-1; 12 bases agree with TRBD2. The CDR3 spans 16 residues. Per germline, CDR1 MGHDK and CDR2 SYGVNS. Trimming removed 6 bases from V and 4 bases from J; junction bases left unmatched: 7. CDR3 nucleotides: TGTGCCAGCAGCCAGGGACTAGCGGGTCCTTACAATGAGCAGTTCTTC. Its translation is CASSQGLAGPYNEQFF.

The CDR3 loop reads CASSKRRPTGTGRPKNIQYF. Here the CDR3 DNA reads TGTGCCAGCAGCAAAAGGCGCCCTACCGGGACAGGGAGGCCCAAAAACATTCAGTACTTC. The chain recombines TRBV21-1 with TRBJ2-4; the tabulated D call, TRBD1, remains unverified against the DNA. TRBV21-1 is given as a pseudogene. CDR3 length: 20 residues.